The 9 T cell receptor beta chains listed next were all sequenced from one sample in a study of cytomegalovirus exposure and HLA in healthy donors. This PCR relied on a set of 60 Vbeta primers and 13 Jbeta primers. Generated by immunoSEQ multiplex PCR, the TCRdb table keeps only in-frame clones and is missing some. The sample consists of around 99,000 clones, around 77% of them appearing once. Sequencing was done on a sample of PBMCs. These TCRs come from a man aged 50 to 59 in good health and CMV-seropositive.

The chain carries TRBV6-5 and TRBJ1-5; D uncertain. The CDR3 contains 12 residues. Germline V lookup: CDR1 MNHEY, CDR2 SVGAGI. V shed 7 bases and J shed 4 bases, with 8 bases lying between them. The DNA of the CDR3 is TGTGCCAGCACGGACTTTAATCAGCCCCAGCATTTT. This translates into CASTDFNQPQHF.

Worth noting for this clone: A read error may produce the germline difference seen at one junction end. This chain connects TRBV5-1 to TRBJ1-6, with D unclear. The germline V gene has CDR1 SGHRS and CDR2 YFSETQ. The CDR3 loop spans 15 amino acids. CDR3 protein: CASSLDSGLRSPLNF. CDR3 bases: TGCGCCAGCAGCTTGGATTCCGGGTTGCGTTCACCCCTCAACTTT. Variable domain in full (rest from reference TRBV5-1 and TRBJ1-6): KAGVTQTPRYLIKTRGQQVTLSCSPISGHRSVSWYQQTPGQGLQFLFEYFSETQRNKGNFPGRFSGRQFSNSRSEMNVSTLELGDSALYLCASSLDSGLRSPLNFGNGTRLTVT.

The CDR3 coding sequence is TGTGCCAGCAGCGTTGAACCGGGACGGGGGGCAGAGACCCAGTACTTC. This translates into CASSVEPGRGAETQYF. The chain has TRBV9 and TRBJ2-5, with a tentative D call TRBD2 (7 bases). This CDR3 comprises 16 residues. Trimming stripped 2 bases from V and 4 bases from J, with 18 bases between. Germline V gives CDR1 SGDLS, CDR2 YYNGEE.

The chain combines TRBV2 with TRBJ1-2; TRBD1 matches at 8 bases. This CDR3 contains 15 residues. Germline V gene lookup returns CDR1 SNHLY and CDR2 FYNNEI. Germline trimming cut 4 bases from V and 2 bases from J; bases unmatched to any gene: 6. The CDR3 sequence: CASSGTGTGNYGYTF. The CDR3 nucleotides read TGTGCCAGCAGTGGCACCGGGACAGGAAACTATGGCTACACCTTC.

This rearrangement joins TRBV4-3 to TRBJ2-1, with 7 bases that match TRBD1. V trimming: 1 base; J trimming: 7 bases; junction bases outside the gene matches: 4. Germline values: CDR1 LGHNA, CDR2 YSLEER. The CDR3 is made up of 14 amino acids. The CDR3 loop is CASSQGGQDNEQFF. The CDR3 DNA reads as TGCGCCAGCAGCCAAGGAGGACAGGATAATGAGCAGTTCTTC.

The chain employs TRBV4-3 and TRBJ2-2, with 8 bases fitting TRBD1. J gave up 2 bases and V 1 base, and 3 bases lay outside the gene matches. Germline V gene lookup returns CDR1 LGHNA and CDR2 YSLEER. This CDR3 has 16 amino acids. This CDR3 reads CASSQGTGGNTGELFF. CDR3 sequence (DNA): TGCGCCAGCAGCCAAGGAACAGGGGGAAACACCGGGGAGCTGTTTTTT.

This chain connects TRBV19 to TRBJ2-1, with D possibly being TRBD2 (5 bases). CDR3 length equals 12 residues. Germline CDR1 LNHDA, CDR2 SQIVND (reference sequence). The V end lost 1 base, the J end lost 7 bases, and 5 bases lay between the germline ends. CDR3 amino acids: CASSIVANEQFF. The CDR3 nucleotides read TGTGCCAGTAGTATAGTAGCGAATGAGCAGTTCTTC.

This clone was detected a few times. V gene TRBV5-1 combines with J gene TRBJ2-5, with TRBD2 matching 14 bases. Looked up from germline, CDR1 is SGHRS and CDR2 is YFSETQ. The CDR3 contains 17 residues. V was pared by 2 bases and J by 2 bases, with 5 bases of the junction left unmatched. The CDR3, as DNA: TGCGCCAGCAGCTTTGGACTAGCGGGGGGTGCACAAGAGACCCAGTACTTC. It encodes CASSFGLAGGAQETQYF.

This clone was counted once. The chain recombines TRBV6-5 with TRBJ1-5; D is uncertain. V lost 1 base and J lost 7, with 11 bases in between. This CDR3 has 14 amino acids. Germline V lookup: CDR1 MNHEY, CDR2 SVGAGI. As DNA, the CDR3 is TGTGCCAGCAGTTACTTCCGGGGTGGACAGCCCCAGCATTTT. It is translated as CASSYFRGGQPQHF.